This T cell receptor beta chain was found in a study of CD8 T cells in ankylosing spondylitis. Germline assignment: CDR1 DFQATT and CDR2 SNEGSKA (reference sequence). Trimming pared 8 bases from V and 2 bases from J, leaving 14 bases between. The CDR3 has 13 amino acids. Quantitative 5'-RACE was performed with molecular barcodes, and it yielded the TCR beta libraries. One entry per CDR3 protein, called by TCRdb with MiXCR from the 5' RACE reads. The table records around 890,000 distinct CDR3 sequences, about an eighth of them present only once. This clonotype was detected only a few times. Antigen specificity is unknown. Study-wide results and caveats: For ankylosing spondylitis blood, a TCR beta motif of 7 to 9 highly homologous variants appeared characteristic.

Source material: blood, either unsorted or a sorted T cell fraction (not recorded which). The sequence came from a male donor with ankylosing spondylitis. The rearrangement links TRBV20-1 to TRBJ2-3; D gene ambiguous. This chain's CDR3 is CSPASSPTDTQYF. In DNA form, the CDR3 reads TGCAGTCCCGCCTCGAGCCCCACAGATACGCAGTATTTT.